In this sample, the clone carrying this T cell receptor (beta chain) turned up many times. Its specificity is unknown. The data stem from a study of response to subunit inactivated influenza vaccine. TCRdb independently ran MiXCR on the RT-PCR reads; one entry per CDR3 protein. The data contain hundreds of thousands of distinct CDR3 sequences, 11% to 15% of them singletons. Regarding the study as a whole: Authors suggested seasonal influenza vaccinations each recruit few new T cells.

The sample was PBMCs from blood, taken around 14 days before vaccination. This clonotype was obtained from a man over 45 who received an inactivated influenza vaccine.

CDR3 in amino acids: CSVEGTSGTSYEQYF. The CDR3 DNA follows: TGCAGCGTTGAAGGGACTAGCGGGACCTCCTACGAGCAGTACTTC. The gene calls are TRBV29-1 and TRBJ2-7, with 12 bases matching TRBD2. Germline CDR1 SQVTM, CDR2 ANQGSEA. V lost 1 base to trimming and J lost 0 bases; unmatched junction nucleotides: 1. This CDR3 region has 15 residues.